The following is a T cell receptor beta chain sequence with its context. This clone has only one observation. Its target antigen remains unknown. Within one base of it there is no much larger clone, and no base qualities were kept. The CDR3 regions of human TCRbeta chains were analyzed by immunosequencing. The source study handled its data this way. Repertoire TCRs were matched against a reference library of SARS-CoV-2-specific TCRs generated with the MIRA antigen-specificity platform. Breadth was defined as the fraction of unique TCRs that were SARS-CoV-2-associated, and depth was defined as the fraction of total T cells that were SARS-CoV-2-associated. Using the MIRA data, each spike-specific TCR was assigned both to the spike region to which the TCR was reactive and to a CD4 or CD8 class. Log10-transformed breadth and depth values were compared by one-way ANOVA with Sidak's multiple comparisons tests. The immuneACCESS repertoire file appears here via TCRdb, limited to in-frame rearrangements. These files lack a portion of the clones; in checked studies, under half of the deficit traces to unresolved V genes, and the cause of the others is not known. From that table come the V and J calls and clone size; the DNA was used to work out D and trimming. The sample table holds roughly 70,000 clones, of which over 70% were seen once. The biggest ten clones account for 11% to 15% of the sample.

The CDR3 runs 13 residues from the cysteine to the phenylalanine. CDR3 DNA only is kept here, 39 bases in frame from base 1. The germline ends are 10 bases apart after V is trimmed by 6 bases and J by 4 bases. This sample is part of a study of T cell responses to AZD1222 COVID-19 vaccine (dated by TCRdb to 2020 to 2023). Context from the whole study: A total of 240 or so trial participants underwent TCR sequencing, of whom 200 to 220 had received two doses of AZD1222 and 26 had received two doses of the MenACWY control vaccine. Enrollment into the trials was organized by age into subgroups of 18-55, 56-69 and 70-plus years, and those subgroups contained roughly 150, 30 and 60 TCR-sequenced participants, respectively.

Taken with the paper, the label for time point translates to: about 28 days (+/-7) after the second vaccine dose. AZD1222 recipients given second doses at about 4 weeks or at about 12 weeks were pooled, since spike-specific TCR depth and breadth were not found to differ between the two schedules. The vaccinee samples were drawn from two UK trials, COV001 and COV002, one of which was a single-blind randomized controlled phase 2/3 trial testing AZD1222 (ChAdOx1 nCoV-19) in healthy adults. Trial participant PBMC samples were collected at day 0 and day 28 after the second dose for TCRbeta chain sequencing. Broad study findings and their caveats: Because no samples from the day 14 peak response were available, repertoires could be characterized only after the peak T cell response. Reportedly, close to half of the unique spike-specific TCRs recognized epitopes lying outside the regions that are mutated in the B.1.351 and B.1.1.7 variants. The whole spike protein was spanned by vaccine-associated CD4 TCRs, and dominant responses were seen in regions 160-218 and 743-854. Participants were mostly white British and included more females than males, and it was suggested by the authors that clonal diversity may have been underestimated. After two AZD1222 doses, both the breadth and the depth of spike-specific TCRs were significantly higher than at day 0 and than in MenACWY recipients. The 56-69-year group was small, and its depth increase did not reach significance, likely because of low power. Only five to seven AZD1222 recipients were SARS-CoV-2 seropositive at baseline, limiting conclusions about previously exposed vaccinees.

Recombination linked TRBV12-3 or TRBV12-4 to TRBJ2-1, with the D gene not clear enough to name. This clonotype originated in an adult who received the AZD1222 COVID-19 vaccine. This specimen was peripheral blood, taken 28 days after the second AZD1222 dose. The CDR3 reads CASRNTIYNEQFF. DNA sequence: TGTGCCAGCAGGAATACAATATACAATGAGCAGTTCTTC.